What follows are 16 T cell receptor beta chains derived from one specimen sequenced in a study of blood T cell repertoires in COVID-19. The table came from immunoSEQ multiplex PCR; TCRdb's copy has only in-frame clones and leaves some out. The sample carries 150,000 or so clones, 75% to 95% recorded once. The sample consisted of peripheral blood. Receptors originate from a man between 45 and 60 years old with acute or convalescent COVID-19.

The chain employs TRBV5-4 and TRBJ1-2; D unclear. V shed 4 bases and J shed 2 bases, with 12 bases lying between them. CDR3 length: 14 amino acids. Germline V gene sequence: CDR1 SGHNT, CDR2 YYREEE (reference sequence). This CDR3 is CASSRENSNYGYTF. In DNA form, the CDR3 reads TGTGCCAGCAGCCGAGAAAACTCAAACTATGGCTACACCTTC.

The gene calls are TRBV20-1 and TRBJ1-2; D is undetermined. CDR1 DFQATT and CDR2 SNEGSKA come from the germline V gene (reference sequence). The CDR3 has 13 residues. Trimming pared 3 bases from V and 4 bases from J, leaving 12 bases between. Here the CDR3 DNA reads TGCAGTGCTAGTTCCCCGGCGGCCTATGGCTACACCTTC. It encodes CSASSPAAYGYTF.

The V call is TRBV27, the J call TRBJ1-2; TRBD1 aligns across 7 bases. Germline V CDR1 and CDR2: MNHEY, SMNVEV (reference sequence). V was pared by 6 bases and J by 8 bases, with 12 bases of the junction left unmatched. This CDR3 comprises 14 residues. The CDR3 protein is CASSALTGTRGYTF. In DNA form, the CDR3 reads TGTGCCAGCAGCGCACTGACAGGGACTAGGGGCTACACCTTC.

The chain is built from TRBV6-5 and TRBJ2-2; possible D gene TRBD1, 6 bases. V lost 6 bases to trimming and J lost 7 bases, with 15 bases between them. Per the germline V gene, CDR1 is MNHEY and CDR2 is SVGAGI. The CDR3 consists of 14 residues. CDR3 amino acids: CASSRGQPFGELFF. In DNA form, the CDR3 reads TGTGCCAGCAGCCGAGGACAGCCCTTCGGGGAGCTGTTTTTT.

This clone appeared once. V and J are TRBV12-3 or TRBV12-4 and TRBJ1-2; D possibly corresponds to TRBD1 (5 bases). V gave up 4 bases and J gave up 6 bases, with 9 bases separating them. This CDR3 spans 12 amino acids. CDR3 region: CASSSRTHGYTF. DNA for the CDR3: TGTGCCAGCAGTTCCCGGACACATGGCTACACCTTC.

The genes are TRBV9 and TRBJ2-3; 9 nucleotides align to TRBD2. From germline, CDR1 is SGDLS and CDR2 YYNGEE. The CDR3 sequence is 15 residues long. With V trimmed by 5 bases and J by 3 bases, 7 bases remained unmatched. The CDR3 region has the DNA TGTGCCAGCAGGCGGGGGGGCAGAGGGACAGATACGCAGTATTTT. This encodes CASRRGGRGTDTQYF. The complete variable domain, with remaining parts taken from reference TRBV9 and TRBJ2-3, reads DSGVTQTPKHLITATGQRVTLRCSPRSGDLSVYWYQQSLDQGLQFLIQYYNGEERAKGNILERFSAQQFPDLHSELNLSSLELGDSALYFCASRRGGRGTDTQYFGPGTRLTVL.

This chain links TRBV7-2 with TRBJ2-1; 8 bases match TRBD2. Germline V gives CDR1 SGHTA, CDR2 FQGNSA. This CDR3 spans 14 amino acids. Unmatched junction bases numbered 10, after V lost 9 bases and J lost 6 bases. CDR3 sequence reads: CASRPTAGGNEQFF. CDR3 sequence (DNA): TGTGCCAGTAGGCCCACTGCGGGGGGCAATGAGCAGTTCTTC.

Concerning this clone: The same CDR3 also results from other DNA sequences found in this sample. The chain has TRBV28 and TRBJ1-6, with no clear D. Trimming took 5 bases from V and 7 from J, leaving 6 bases between them. The CDR3 is 12 amino acids. Looked up from germline, CDR1 is MDHEN and CDR2 is SYDVKM. DNA of the CDR3: TGTGCCAGCAGTACTGCGAATTCACCCCTCCACTTT. Translated, it gives CASSTANSPLHF.

J is TRBJ2-5 and V is TRBV7-9; 7 bases are shared with TRBD1. This CDR3 region has 16 residues. J was trimmed by 3 bases and V by 3 bases; bases with no gene match: 10. Germline CDR1 and CDR2: SEHNR and FQNEAQ (reference sequence). This chain's CDR3 is CASSFPIGTDKETQYF. The DNA for the CDR3 is TGTGCCAGCAGCTTTCCTATCGGGACAGATAAAGAGACCCAGTACTTC.

J is TRBJ2-1 and V is TRBV2; 8 bases are a match to TRBD2. Trimming took 6 bases from V and 9 from J; bases not matched to a gene: 16. The CDR3 runs to 16 residues. Germline V lookup: CDR1 SNHLY, CDR2 FYNNEI. CDR3 bases: TGTGCCAGCAGGGAAATAGCGGGAAGATCGAAGGGTGAGCAGTTCTTC. Translated, it gives CASREIAGRSKGEQFF. Using reference TRBV2 and TRBJ2-1 for the parts outside the CDR3, the full variable domain is EPEVTQTPSHQVTQMGQEVILRCVPISNHLYFYWYRQILGQKVEFLVSFYNNEISEKSEIFDDQFSVERPDGSNFTLKIRSTKLEDSAMYFCASREIAGRSKGEQFFGPGTRLTVL.

The rearrangement uses TRBV14 and TRBJ1-1; the D gene is possibly TRBD1 (6 bases). V lost 3 bases, J lost 0 bases, and 11 bases lay in between. The germline CDR1 and CDR2 sequences are SGHDN and FVKESK. The CDR3 covers 15 residues. The CDR3, as DNA: TGTGCCAGCAGCCAGTTCGCAGGGGTGAACACTGAAGCTTTCTTT. It codes for CASSQFAGVNTEAFF.

V and J are TRBV5-1 and TRBJ2-1; D uncertain. The CDR3 loop spans 15 amino acids. Germline V lookup: CDR1 SGHRS, CDR2 YFSETQ. The ends were cut back, 0 bases at V and 0 bases at J, with 7 bases in the middle. CDR3 region: CASSLDPGSYNEQFF. The CDR3 DNA follows: TGCGCCAGCAGCTTGGATCCGGGCTCCTACAATGAGCAGTTCTTC.

The V and J genes are TRBV9 and TRBJ2-1, with 7 bases lining up with TRBD1. The CDR3 extends over 17 amino acids. The germline V gene has CDR1 SGDLS and CDR2 YYNGEE. With V trimmed by 3 bases and J by 4 bases, 13 bases remained unmatched. The CDR3 loop is CASSEGVRGQIYNEQFF. The CDR3 nucleotides are TGTGCCAGCAGCGAGGGGGTGAGGGGACAGATATACAATGAGCAGTTCTTC. The full variable domain, in which reference TRBV9 and TRBJ2-1 provide the parts outside the CDR3, is DSGVTQTPKHLITATGQRVTLRCSPRSGDLSVYWYQQSLDQGLQFLIQYYNGEERAKGNILERFSAQQFPDLHSELNLSSLELGDSALYFCASSEGVRGQIYNEQFFGPGTRLTVL.

The chain recombines TRBV5-6 with TRBJ1-6; 7 nucleotides match TRBD1. This CDR3 has 18 amino acids. Germline trimming cut 4 bases from V and 1 base from J; bases unmatched to any gene: 11. Germline values: CDR1 SGHDT, CDR2 YYEEEE. The CDR3 bases are TGTGCCAGCAGCCGAGACAGGGTAGGGAATTCCTATAATTCACCCCTCCACTTT. Protein sequence: CASSRDRVGNSYNSPLHF. Full variable domain (rest looked up from reference TRBV5-6 and TRBJ1-6): DAGVTQSPTHLIKTRGQQVTLRCSPKSGHDTVSWYQQALGQGPQFIFQYYEEEERQRGNFPDRFSGHQFPNYSSELNVNALLLGDSALYLCASSRDRVGNSYNSPLHFGNGTRLTVT.

The gene calls are TRBV27 and TRBJ2-3, with 10 bases fitting TRBD2. The CDR3 has 15 residues. Losses at the gene ends were 7 bases for V and 0 bases for J; bases not matched to a gene: 4. Per the germline V gene, CDR1 is MNHEY and CDR2 is SMNVEV (reference sequence). For the CDR3, the DNA is TGTGCCAGCAAGCGGGGGGGGGCGAGCACAGATACGCAGTATTTT. This translates into CASKRGGASTDTQYF.

The gene calls are TRBV19 and TRBJ2-5, with TRBD2 identical over 8 bases. The CDR3 sequence is 17 residues long. Per germline, CDR1 LNHDA and CDR2 SQIVND (reference sequence). With 3 bases clipped from V and 4 bases from J, the junction kept 13 bases outside the gene matches. The CDR3 bases are TGTGCCAGTAGTATTCGCCCCGGGACTAGTAGTGTAGAGACCCAGTACTTC. Residues: CASSIRPGTSSVETQYF.